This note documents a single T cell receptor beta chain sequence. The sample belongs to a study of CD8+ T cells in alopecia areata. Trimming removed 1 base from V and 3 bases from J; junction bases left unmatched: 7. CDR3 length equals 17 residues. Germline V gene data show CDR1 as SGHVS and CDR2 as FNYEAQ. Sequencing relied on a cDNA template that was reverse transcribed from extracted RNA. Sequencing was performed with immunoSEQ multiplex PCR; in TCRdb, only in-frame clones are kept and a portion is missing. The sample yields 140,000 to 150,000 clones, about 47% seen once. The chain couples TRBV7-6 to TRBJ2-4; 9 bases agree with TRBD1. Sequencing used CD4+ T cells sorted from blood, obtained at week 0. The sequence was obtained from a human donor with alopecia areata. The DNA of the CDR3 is TGTGCCAGCAGCTTAGAAGACAGGGGGTCTCTCAAAAACATTCAGTACTTC. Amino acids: CASSLEDRGSLKNIQYF.